The rows below give T cell receptor beta chains drawn from one sample of a study of blood T cell repertoires in COVID-19. TCRdb keeps only in-frame clones here, not all; method: immunoSEQ multiplex PCR. The sample contains around 270,000 clones, approximately 85% of which appear only once. Sequenced: PBMCs or T cells enriched from blood (not recorded which). These receptors came from a woman in her thirties who had recovered from COVID-19. Both conserved end residues are part of each CDR3. Fields, in order: CDR3 DNA, CDR3 protein, clone size, J gene, V gene, D gene. D genes are given only for firm matches. Rows may omit the clone size; those that give it use once, few, many or a size class.

TGTGCCAGCAGTGTAGCCTATGAGCAGTTCTTC | CASSVAYEQFF | . | TRBJ2-1 | TRBV2 | .
TGTGCCAGCAGCCAATCGGGCAGCCAAGCTCCCAGGGCTGAGACCCAGTACTTC | CASSQSGSQAPRAETQYF | . | TRBJ2-5 | TRBV3-1/TRBV3-2 | .
TGTGCCAGCTCACAGAGGACAGGGACTCAAGAGACCCAGTACTTC | CASSQRTGTQETQYF | . | TRBJ2-5 | TRBV18 | TRBD1
TGTGCCAGCAGCTACCCGGCGGGCGGCACAGATACGCAGTATTTT | CASSYPAGGTDTQYF | . | TRBJ2-3 | TRBV28 | .
TGCGCCAGCAGTCCTGGACAGGGGTACTATGGCTACACCTTC | CASSPGQGYYGYTF | few | TRBJ1-2 | TRBV4-1 | TRBD1
TGTGCCAGTACACAGGACTCCTATAATTCACCCCTCCACTTT | CASTQDSYNSPLHF | . | TRBJ1-6 | TRBV19 | .
TGTGCCAGCAGCTCCGGACAGGGTGCACATTCACCCCTCCACTTT | CASSSGQGAHSPLHF | once | TRBJ1-6 | TRBV5-6 | TRBD1
TGCGCCAGCAGCTCCGGACAGGCCCTAGCTAACTATGGCTACACCTTC | CASSSGQALANYGYTF | few | TRBJ1-2 | TRBV5-1 | TRBD1
TGTGCCTGGAGGAAGGGACAGGGGGCAGCTGATTCACCCCTCCACTTT | CAWRKGQGAADSPLHF | . | TRBJ1-6 | TRBV30 | TRBD1
TGTGCCAGCAGGGAAGGGGGCAATCAGCCCCAGCATTTT | CASREGGNQPQHF | many | TRBJ1-5 | TRBV12-3/TRBV12-4 | .
TGTGCCAGCAGCCAAAAGCGGGAGGTCGACGAGCAGTACTTC | CASSQKREVDEQYF | . | TRBJ2-7 | TRBV4-2 | TRBD2
TGTGCCATTTTGGGACAGGGCAATGAGCAGTTCTTC | CAILGQGNEQFF | once | TRBJ2-1 | TRBV28 | TRBD1
TGTGCCAGCGGACAGGGGGACCAGCCCCAGCATTTT | CASGQGDQPQHF | . | TRBJ1-5 | TRBV28 | TRBD1
TGTGCCAGCAGCTTAGGGGCAGCGGCGGCTTTCTTT | CASSLGAAAAFF | . | TRBJ1-1 | TRBV7-2 | .
TGTGCCAGCTACCGGAGGAACACTGAAGCTTTCTTT | CASYRRNTEAFF | . | TRBJ1-1 | TRBV28 | .
TGTGCCAGCTCACCTGCGAACCCATACCCCTACAATGAGCAGTTCTTC | CASSPANPYPYNEQFF | . | TRBJ2-1 | TRBV18 | .
TGTGCCAGCTCACCACCCTTGACCGGGTTCGATAATGAAAAACTGTTTTTT | CASSPPLTGFDNEKLFF | few | TRBJ1-4 | TRBV18 | .
TGTGCCGGTGGACTGGACACAGATACGCAGTATTTT | CAGGLDTDTQYF | . | TRBJ2-3 | TRBV28 | .
TGTGCCTGGAGTGTAGGGGACAGGGGAAGGTATAGCAATCAGCCCCAGCATTTT | CAWSVGDRGRYSNQPQHF | . | TRBJ1-5 | TRBV30 | TRBD1
TGTGCCAGCTCACCAATGAGACAGACAACCGGGGAGCTGTTTTTT | CASSPMRQTTGELFF | . | TRBJ2-2 | TRBV18 | .
TGTGCCAGCAGGACCGGGAGGGGGCGCGGGGTTATGTTGGAGACCCAGTACTTC | CASRTGRGRGVMLETQYF | . | TRBJ2-5 | TRBV11-2 | .
TGTGCCAGCAGTACCGGGACAGGGGGTGGACCAAATGAAAAACTGTTTTTT | CASSTGTGGGPNEKLFF | . | TRBJ1-4 | TRBV11-2 | TRBD1